Listed below are T cell receptor beta chains from one sample, sequenced in a study of OX40 agonist ivuxolimab in advanced cancers. Repertoires were generated with immunoSEQ multiplex PCR, while TCRdb's copy carries only in-frame clones and drops some. This table holds approximately 77,000 clones, about nine tenths found once. Source: CD4+ or CD8+ T cells sorted from blood, taken in a trial of the OX40 agonist ivuxolimab. The receptors shown here come from an adult with an advanced solid tumor such as melanoma, head and neck, liver or kidney cancer. Both conserved end residues are part of each CDR3. Fields, in order: V gene, J gene, D gene, clone size, CDR3 protein, CDR3 DNA. A D gene is named only where the DNA matches it firmly. Rows give clone size only sometimes, using once, few, many, or a class for an expanded clone.

TRBV5-4	TRBJ1-1	NA	NA	CASSLVFGGTEAFF	TGTGCCAGCAGCTTAGTTTTTGGGGGCACTGAAGCTTTCTTT
TRBV27	TRBJ1-1	NA	once	CASSFGGDTEAFF	TGTGCCAGCAGTTTCGGAGGGGACACTGAAGCTTTCTTT
TRBV11-2	TRBJ1-4	NA	NA	CASSSDGFNEKLFF	TGTGCCAGCAGCTCGGACGGTTTTAATGAAAAACTGTTTTTT
TRBV19	TRBJ1-1	TRBD1	NA	CASSEDRGRPEAFF	TGTGCCAGTAGTGAGGACAGGGGTAGACCTGAAGCTTTCTTT
TRBV27	TRBJ1-2	NA	NA	CASKFNGGIYGYTF	TGTGCCAGCAAATTCAATGGGGGGATTTATGGCTACACCTTC
TRBV10-2	TRBJ2-2	TRBD2	NA	CASNQGGTGELFF	TGCGCCAGCAACCAGGGAGGGACCGGGGAGCTGTTTTTT
TRBV5-1	TRBJ2-2	TRBD2	NA	CASSLDLAGANTGELFF	TGCGCCAGCAGCTTAGATCTAGCGGGGGCCAACACCGGGGAGCTGTTTTTT
TRBV6-4	TRBJ1-1	NA	NA	CASSGAEAFF	TGTGCCAGCAGTGGGGCTGAAGCTTTCTTT
TRBV4-1	TRBJ1-4	TRBD1	once	CASSLPRDRGMEKLFF	TGCGCCAGCAGCCTTCCCCGGGACAGGGGCATGGAAAAACTGTTTTTT
TRBV6-6	TRBJ1-1	NA	once	CASSYSISGHTEAFF	TGTGCCAGCAGTTACTCGATAAGCGGGCACACTGAAGCTTTCTTT
TRBV6-4	TRBJ2-3	TRBD2	once	CASSDGTSGGADTQYF	TGTGCCAGCAGTGACGGGACTAGCGGGGGGGCCGATACGCAGTATTTT
TRBV6-1	TRBJ2-7	TRBD1	medium-sized	CASSERVARTGPLEQYF	TGTGCCAGCAGTGAAAGGGTGGCCCGGACAGGGCCCCTCGAGCAGTACTTC
TRBV9	TRBJ2-5	NA	NA	CASSVATTETQYF	TGTGCCAGCAGCGTAGCTACAACCGAGACCCAGTACTTC
TRBV5-1	TRBJ1-4	NA	NA	CASSADLGFREKLFF	TGCGCCAGCAGCGCTGACCTGGGGTTCCGTGAAAAACTGTTTTTT
TRBV27	TRBJ1-4	NA	NA	CASSALGGGEKLFF	TGTGCCAGCAGTGCCTTGGGGGGAGGGGAAAAACTGTTTTTT
TRBV27	TRBJ1-4	NA	NA	CASSLRGEELFF	TGTGCCAGCAGTTTACGGGGTGAAGAACTGTTTTTT
TRBV6-6	TRBJ1-3	NA	NA	CASSLQGNTIYF	TGTGCCAGCAGCCTACAGGGAAACACCATATATTTT